These 3 T cell receptor beta chains originate from one sample sequenced in a study of CD4+ T cells in melanoma. Produced via immunoSEQ multiplex PCR; TCRdb's table is partial and in-frame only. The sample has about 50,000 clones; roughly nine tenths are singletons. Material for sequencing was peripheral blood. Receptors originate from a human donor with melanoma.

As regards this clone: At one end the junction does not follow the germline gene, possibly because of a read error. This chain joins TRBV4-2 and TRBJ2-1, with D possibly TRBD1 on 7 matching bases. The CDR3 length is 15 residues. Germline CDR1 LGHNA, CDR2 YNFKEQ. CDR3: CASTQSGGLHNEQFF. CDR3 nucleotides: TGTGCCAGCACCCAATCAGGGGGGCTCCACAATGAGCAGTTCTTC.

V is TRBV9 and J is TRBJ1-4; D gene uncertain. The V gene's germline CDR1 is SGDLS and CDR2 YYNGEE. V shed 7 bases and J shed 6 bases, with 7 bases lying between them. The CDR3 is 11 amino acids. This CDR3 reads CASGRDEKLFF. The CDR3 DNA reads TGTGCCAGCGGAAGGGATGAAAAACTGTTTTTT.

The chain joins TRBV28 to TRBJ1-3; D not resolved. V was cut by 0 bases and J by 0 bases, with 12 bases left in between. The CDR3 loop spans 17 amino acids. Germline-derived CDR1 and CDR2 are MDHEN and SYDVKM. CDR3 region: CASSLWASSFSGNTIYF. The CDR3 bases are TGTGCCAGCAGTTTATGGGCCTCTTCCTTCTCTGGAAACACCATATATTTT.